The following is a TCR beta chain sequence with its context. Its antigen is still unknown. No base quality information exists; no much larger clone differs at one position. The source of the sample is a study of control samples from healthy donors and cancer patients (dated by TCRdb to about 2020). The library came from the immunoSEQ multiplex PCR assay. TCRdb limited this immuneACCESS table to in-frame rearrangements with V and J called. A share of clones is missing; checked studies link under half to unresolved V genes, and the rest is unexplained. The sample table holds over 150,000 clones, of which 94% were seen once. Jointly, the top ten make up 1.1% to 1.5% of the sample. From the cysteine up to the phenylalanine, the CDR3 has a length of 13 residues. The sequence is cut down to CDR3 DNA, 39 bases in frame from base 1. Per the germline V gene (reference sequence), LGHDT is the CDR1 and YNNKEL is the CDR2. V gives up 0 bases and J gives up 6 bases, and the segment between their germline ends measures 9 bases.

This TCR was sampled from a woman younger than 30 in good health. Rearrangement joined TRBV3-1 (or the pseudogene TRBV3-2) to TRBJ2-7; the D segment may tentatively be TRBD1 or TRBD2, each giving 5 matched bases. The sequenced sample consisted of blood. CDR3 loop: CASSQDSGAEQYF. The DNA is as follows: TGTGCCAGCAGCCAAGATTCCGGGGCCGAGCAGTACTTC.